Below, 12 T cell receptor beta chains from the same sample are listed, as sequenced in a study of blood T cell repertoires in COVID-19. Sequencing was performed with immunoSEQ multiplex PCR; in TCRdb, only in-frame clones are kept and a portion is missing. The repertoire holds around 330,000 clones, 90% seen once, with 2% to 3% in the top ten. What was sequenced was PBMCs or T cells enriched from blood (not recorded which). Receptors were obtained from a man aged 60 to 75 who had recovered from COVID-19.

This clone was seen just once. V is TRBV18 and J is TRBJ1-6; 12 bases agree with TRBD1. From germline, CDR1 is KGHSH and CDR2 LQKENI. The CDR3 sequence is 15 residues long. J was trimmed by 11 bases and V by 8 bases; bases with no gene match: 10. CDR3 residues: CASTSGTGGETPLHF. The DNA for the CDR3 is TGTGCCAGCACCAGCGGGACAGGGGGCGAAACACCCCTCCACTTT.

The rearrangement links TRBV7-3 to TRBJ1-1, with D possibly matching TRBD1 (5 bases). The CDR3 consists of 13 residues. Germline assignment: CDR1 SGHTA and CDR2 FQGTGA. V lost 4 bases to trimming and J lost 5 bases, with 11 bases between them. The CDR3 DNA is TGTGCCAGCAGCTCGGGGGGACGGACTGAAGCTTTCTTT. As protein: CASSSGGRTEAFF.

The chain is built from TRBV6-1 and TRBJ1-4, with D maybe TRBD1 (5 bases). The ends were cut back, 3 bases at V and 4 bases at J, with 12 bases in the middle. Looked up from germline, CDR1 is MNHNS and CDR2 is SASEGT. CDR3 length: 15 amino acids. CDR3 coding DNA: TGTGCCAGCAGTGATTCCACCAGGGATAATGAAAAACTGTTTTTT. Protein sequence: CASSDSTRDNEKLFF.

As DNA, the CDR3 is TGTGCCAGCAGCCCAACCCGGGGAGACTATGGCTACACCTTC. Its protein product is CASSPTRGDYGYTF. The V call is TRBV6-5, the J call TRBJ1-2; D is undetermined. Trimming left V 6 bases short and J 3 bases short, with 14 bases between. The CDR3 sequence is 14 residues long. Germline V lookup: CDR1 MNHEY, CDR2 SVGAGI.

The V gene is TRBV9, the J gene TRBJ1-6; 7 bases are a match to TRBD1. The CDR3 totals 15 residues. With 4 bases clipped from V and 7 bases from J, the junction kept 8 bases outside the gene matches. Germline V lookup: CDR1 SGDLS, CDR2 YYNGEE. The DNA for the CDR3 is TGTGCCAGCAGCCCGTACAGGGGAGTGAATTCACCCCTCCACTTT. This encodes CASSPYRGVNSPLHF.

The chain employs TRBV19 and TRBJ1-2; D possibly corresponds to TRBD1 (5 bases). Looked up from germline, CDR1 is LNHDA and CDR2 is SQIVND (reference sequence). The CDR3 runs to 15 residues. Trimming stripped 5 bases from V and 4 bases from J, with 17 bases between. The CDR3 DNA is TGTGCCAGTAGTGGAACCCCCTGGGGGGGCTATGGCTACACCTTC. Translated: CASSGTPWGGYGYTF.

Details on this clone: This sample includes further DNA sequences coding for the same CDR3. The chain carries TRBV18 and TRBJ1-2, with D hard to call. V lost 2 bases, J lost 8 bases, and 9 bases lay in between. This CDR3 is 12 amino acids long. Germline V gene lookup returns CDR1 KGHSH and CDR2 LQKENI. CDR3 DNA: TGTGCCAGCTCACCAGTCGGCGGGGGCTACACCTTC. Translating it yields CASSPVGGGYTF.

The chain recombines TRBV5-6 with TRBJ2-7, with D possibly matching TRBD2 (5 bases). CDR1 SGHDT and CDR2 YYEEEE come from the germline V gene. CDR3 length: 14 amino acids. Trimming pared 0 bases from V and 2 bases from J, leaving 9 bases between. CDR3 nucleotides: TGTGCCAGCAGCTTGGTGGCTAGCCCCTACGAGCAGTACTTC. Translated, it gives CASSLVASPYEQYF.

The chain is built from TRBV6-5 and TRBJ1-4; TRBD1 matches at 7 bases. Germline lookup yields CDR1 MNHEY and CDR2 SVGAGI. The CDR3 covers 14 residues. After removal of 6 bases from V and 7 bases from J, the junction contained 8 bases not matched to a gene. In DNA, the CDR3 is TGTGCCAGCAGCCCGGACAGGCTGCTTGAAAAACTGTTTTTT. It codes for CASSPDRLLEKLFF.

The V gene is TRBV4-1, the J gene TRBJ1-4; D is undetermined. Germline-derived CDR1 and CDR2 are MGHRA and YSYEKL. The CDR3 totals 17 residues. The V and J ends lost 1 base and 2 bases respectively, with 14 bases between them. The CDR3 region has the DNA TGCGCCAGCAGCCAAGGGGCGGGGTTGGGGACTAATGAAAAACTGTTTTTT. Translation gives CASSQGAGLGTNEKLFF.

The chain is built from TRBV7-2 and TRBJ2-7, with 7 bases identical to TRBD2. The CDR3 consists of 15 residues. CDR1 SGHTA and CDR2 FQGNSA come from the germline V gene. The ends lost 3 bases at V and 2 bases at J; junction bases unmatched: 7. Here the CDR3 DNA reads TGTGCCAGCAGCTTTCACCTAGCGGCAGCCTACGAGCAGTACTTC. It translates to CASSFHLAAAYEQYF.

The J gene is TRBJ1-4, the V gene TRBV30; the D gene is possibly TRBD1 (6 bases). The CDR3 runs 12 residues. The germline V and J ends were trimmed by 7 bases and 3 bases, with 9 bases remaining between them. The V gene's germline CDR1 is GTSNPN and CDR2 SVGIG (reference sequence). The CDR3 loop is CASGAPNEKLFF. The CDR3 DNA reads TGTGCCTCGGGGGCCCCTAATGAAAAACTGTTTTTT.